The sequence of this TCR beta chain was determined in a study of blood T cell repertoires in COVID-19. Turning to the study itself: There were acute and convalescent COVID-19 samples, and they came from the United States, Italy and Spain.

Across 20 to 25 US areas, participants ranged in age from roughly 18 to 89 years. Cohort placement rested on clinical history that participants reported themselves. Per the original methods: The assay estimated nucleated cells by amplifying reference gene primers. Method: immunoSEQ multiplex PCR; TCRdb's copy keeps in-frame clones and lacks some. D and trimming come from the DNA, and the V and J calls and clone size come from that table. Among about 200,000 clones listed, 83% were seen once. Input material: PBMCs or T cells enriched from blood (not recorded which). The origin of this receptor is a woman in her 50s who had been exposed to COVID-19.

The CDR3: CASRLFHGGSGLSYGYTF. The CDR3 nucleotides are TGTGCAAGTCGCTTATTCCATGGAGGGTCAGGACTAAGTTATGGCTACACCTTC. The J gene is TRBJ1-2, the V gene TRBV12-2. TRBV12-2 is designated a pseudogene. There are 18 residues in the CDR3.